The T cell receptor beta chain under discussion was sequenced for a study of OX40 agonist ivuxolimab in advanced cancers. Turning to the study itself: Age averaged 60 years (range 23 to 79), and 70% to 85% were male.

Notes on the study in general: Averaging showed that CD8+ T cells had more expanded clones than CD4+ did.

There are 18 residues in the CDR3. The germline V gene has CDR1 SGHRS and CDR2 YFSETQ. V shed 0 bases and J 3 bases; nucleotides not matched to a gene: 10. Concerning this clone itself: Antigen unknown.

Sequenced by immunoSEQ multiplex PCR; TCRdb stores in-frame clones only, minus some. The top ten clones hold about 0.31% of a sample with some 70,000 clones, roughly nine tenths of them seen once. The input for sequencing was CD4+ or CD8+ T cells sorted from blood, taken in a trial of the OX40 agonist ivuxolimab. The receptor's source is an adult with an advanced solid tumor such as melanoma, head and neck, liver or kidney cancer. V and J are TRBV5-1 and TRBJ2-1; 9 bases line up with TRBD2. CDR3 amino acids: CASSLAPLSGRLYNEQFF. In DNA, the CDR3 is TGCGCCAGCAGCTTGGCCCCACTTAGCGGGAGACTCTACAATGAGCAGTTCTTC.